This T cell receptor beta chain was sequenced during a study of blood T cell repertoires in COVID-19. This clone was counted a single time. CDR3 length equals 15 residues. CDR1 and CDR2 from the germline V gene are SGHVS and FQNEAQ. V was clipped by 1 base and J by 5 bases, with 14 bases between them. In the authors' workflow: Reference gene primers were amplified, and this amplification served to estimate nucleated cell counts. Profiled with immunoSEQ multiplex PCR; TCRdb holds only in-frame clones, not every one. The V and J calls and clone size are taken from that table; D and trimming were inferred from the DNA. Among 250,000 to 300,000 clones listed, approximately 90% were seen once.

The origin of this receptor is a woman aged 55-70 years with acute or convalescent COVID-19. J is TRBJ1-2 and V is TRBV7-8; D gene uncertain. Sequenced sample: peripheral blood. CDR3 residues: CASSLGWRTEYGYTF. CDR3 coding DNA: TGTGCCAGCAGCTTAGGTTGGAGGACGGAGTATGGCTACACCTTC. Full variable domain (rest looked up from reference TRBV7-8 and TRBJ1-2): GAGVSQSPRYKVAKRGQDVALRCDPISGHVSLFWYQQALGQGPEFLTYFQNEAQLDKSGLPSDRFFAERPEGSVSTLKIQRTQQEDSAVYLCASSLGWRTEYGYTFGSGTRLTVV.